The rows below give T cell receptor beta chains drawn from one sample of a study of T cell responses to AZD1222 COVID-19 vaccine. Profiled with immunoSEQ multiplex PCR; TCRdb holds only in-frame clones, not every one. The sample holds 150,000 to 200,000 clones, 80% to 90% seen once. This material consisted of peripheral blood, taken on day 0 of AZD1222 vaccination. These TCRs come from an adult in good health. Both conserved end residues are part of each CDR3. A D gene is named only where the DNA matches it firmly. For some rows the clone size is stated as once, few or many, or as a class when expanded; others skip it.

V,D,size,J,CDR3,DNA
TRBV28,-,-,TRBJ2-7,CASRVGVAYEQYF,TGTGCCAGCAGAGTGGGCGTAGCCTACGAGCAGTACTTC
TRBV2,-,once,TRBJ1-5,CASIGAGENSNQPQHF,TGTGCCAGCATCGGGGCGGGGGAAAATAGCAATCAGCCCCAGCATTTT
TRBV19,-,-,TRBJ2-3,CASSMTVSTDTQYF,TGTGCCAGTAGTATGACTGTCAGCACAGATACGCAGTATTTT
TRBV4-3,-,-,TRBJ2-5,CASSQTGSQETQYF,TGCGCCAGCAGCCAGACAGGCTCCCAAGAGACCCAGTACTTC
TRBV5-8,-,-,TRBJ1-6,CASSSTGYHSPLHF,TGTGCCAGCAGCTCTACAGGGTACCATTCACCCCTCCACTTT
TRBV6-5,TRBD1,-,TRBJ1-2,CASSYSYRGFYGYTF,TGTGCCAGCAGTTACTCATACAGGGGATTCTATGGCTACACCTTC
TRBV19,-,-,TRBJ1-5,CASKQGRNQPQHF,TGTGCCAGTAAACAGGGCCGCAATCAGCCCCAGCATTTT
TRBV6-5,TRBD1,-,TRBJ1-1,CASGQGWDTEAFF,TGTGCCAGCGGACAGGGCTGGGACACTGAAGCTTTCTTT
TRBV9,-,-,TRBJ2-2,CASSVGQITGELFF,TGTGCCAGCAGCGTAGGGCAGATCACCGGGGAGCTGTTTTTT
TRBV10-3,-,few,TRBJ2-7,CAISEWGVVYEQYF,TGTGCCATCAGTGAGTGGGGGGTCGTGTACGAGCAGTACTTC
TRBV27,-,-,TRBJ2-1,CASMARQVNEQFF,TGTGCCAGCATGGCGCGGCAGGTCAATGAGCAGTTCTTC
TRBV4-1,-,-,TRBJ2-7,CASSQDPAEQYF,TGCGCCAGCAGCCAAGATCCGGCCGAGCAGTACTTC
TRBV29-1,-,-,TRBJ1-2,CSVADRANYGYTF,TGCAGCGTTGCCGACAGAGCTAACTATGGCTACACCTTC
TRBV7-7,TRBD2,few,TRBJ2-2,CASSLGLAGAGELFF,TGTGCTAGCAGCCTCGGGCTAGCGGGAGCCGGGGAGCTGTTTTTT
TRBV28,-,-,TRBJ1-5,CASSLRRAGVNNQPQHF,TGTGCCAGCAGTTTGCGGAGGGCCGGTGTTAACAATCAGCCCCAGCATTTT
TRBV12-5,TRBD1,-,TRBJ2-2,CASGLAIKSGGPGELFF,TGTGCTAGTGGTTTGGCAATTAAATCAGGGGGCCCCGGGGAGCTGTTTTTT
TRBV4-1,-,-,TRBJ2-3,CASSHPRTDTQYF,TGCGCCAGCAGCCACCCCAGGACAGATACGCAGTATTTT
TRBV4-3,-,once,TRBJ2-7,CASSQDRRGGIYEQYF,TGCGCCAGCAGCCAAGATAGAAGGGGGGGGATTTACGAGCAGTACTTC
TRBV7-2,-,-,TRBJ1-5,CASSLAGRGNQPQHF,TGTGCCAGCAGCTTAGCGGGCAGGGGAAATCAGCCCCAGCATTTT
TRBV7-2,-,-,TRBJ1-5,CASSQRADNSNQPQHF,TGTGCCAGCAGCCAGAGGGCGGATAATAGCAATCAGCCCCAGCATTTT
TRBV14,TRBD1,few,TRBJ1-2,CASSRTGFGYTF,TGTGCCAGCAGCCGGACAGGGTTTGGCTACACCTTC
TRBV3-1/TRBV3-2,-,-,TRBJ1-1,CASSHEGREAFF,TGTGCCAGCAGCCACGAGGGGCGGGAAGCTTTCTTT
TRBV10-3,-,-,TRBJ2-7,CAISESGVAYEQYF,TGTGCCATCAGTGAGTCGGGCGTCGCCTACGAGCAGTACTTC
TRBV3-1/TRBV3-2,-,-,TRBJ2-2,CASSQEGGRTGELFF,TGTGCCAGCAGCCAAGAGGGTGGTCGGACCGGGGAGCTGTTTTTT
TRBV4-2,-,-,TRBJ2-7,CASSQPSSRGGYEQYF,TGTGCCAGCAGCCAACCTTCGAGTAGGGGCGGATACGAGCAGTACTTC
TRBV6-2/TRBV6-3,TRBD2,-,TRBJ2-1,CASSRLAGGPNEQFF,TGTGCCAGCAGTCGGCTAGCGGGGGGGCCGAATGAGCAGTTCTTC
TRBV4-1,TRBD1,few,TRBJ1-4,CASSQPAGTGVEKLFF,TGCGCCAGCAGCCAACCTGCCGGGACAGGGGTTGAAAAACTGTTTTTT
TRBV10-2,TRBD2,-,TRBJ2-5,CASSAGTSGGGYWETQYF,TGCGCCAGCAGTGCCGGGACTAGCGGGGGAGGATATTGGGAGACCCAGTACTTC
TRBV18,-,-,TRBJ2-3,CASSLRERSGADTQYF,TGTGCCAGCTCACTCAGGGAGCGGTCTGGGGCAGATACGCAGTATTTT
TRBV6-6,-,-,TRBJ1-2,CASSADGGYTF,TGTGCCAGCAGTGCCGATGGTGGCTACACCTTC
TRBV27,-,once,TRBJ2-7,CASLDPRGNPAEQYF,TGTGCCAGCCTCGACCCCCGGGGCAATCCGGCCGAGCAGTACTTC
TRBV5-1,TRBD1,-,TRBJ2-1,CASSPGQGYEQFF,TGCGCCAGCAGCCCAGGACAGGGGTATGAGCAGTTCTTC
TRBV11-2,-,-,TRBJ2-1,CASSFPGERRVGSYNEQFF,TGTGCCAGCAGCTTCCCAGGAGAGAGGCGGGTAGGGTCCTACAATGAGCAGTTCTTC
TRBV28,TRBD2,-,TRBJ2-5,CASSTGLAGGQETQYF,TGTGCCAGCAGCACGGGACTAGCGGGGGGTCAGGAGACCCAGTACTTC
TRBV28,TRBD1,once,TRBJ2-7,CASKETGGNDEQYF,TGTGCCAGCAAGGAGACAGGGGGGAATGACGAGCAGTACTTC
TRBV2,-,-,TRBJ1-2,CASSPSLGGYTF,TGTGCCAGCAGTCCTTCGTTGGGGGGCTACACCTTC
TRBV6-5,-,-,TRBJ2-3,CASSPVGDTQYF,TGTGCCAGCAGTCCGGTGGGAGATACGCAGTATTTT
TRBV7-9,TRBD1,-,TRBJ2-1,CASSLASGQGHEQFF,TGTGCCAGCAGCTTAGCGAGCGGACAGGGACATGAGCAGTTCTTC
TRBV4-3,-,few,TRBJ1-1,CASSQHAAGAVEAFF,TGCGCCAGCAGCCAACACGCGGCGGGGGCGGTTGAAGCTTTCTTT
TRBV7-9,-,-,TRBJ1-2,CASRDPGNNNYGYTF,TGTGCCAGCAGAGATCCCGGGAACAACAACTATGGCTACACCTTC
TRBV7-9,-,-,TRBJ2-1,CASSLVKAGDNEQFF,TGTGCCAGCAGCTTAGTTAAGGCAGGAGACAATGAGCAGTTCTTC
TRBV7-4,-,-,TRBJ2-7,CASSSGRAGF,TGTGCCAGCAGCTCCGGACGGGCCGGCTTC
TRBV2,-,-,TRBJ1-5,CASRRDARWSNQPQHF,TGTGCCAGCAGACGGGACGCCCGGTGGAGCAATCAGCCCCAGCATTTT
TRBV5-1,TRBD1,-,TRBJ1-2,CASGQGTSYGYTF,TGCGCCAGTGGACAGGGGACGAGCTATGGCTACACCTTC
TRBV9,-,-,TRBJ2-5,CASSVGDSTFQETQYF,TGTGCCAGCAGCGTAGGTGACAGTACTTTCCAAGAGACCCAGTACTTC
TRBV18,-,-,TRBJ2-3,CASSPPRQSRGTDTQYF,TGTGCCAGCTCACCACCGAGACAATCGAGAGGCACAGATACGCAGTATTTT
TRBV2,TRBD2,-,TRBJ2-1,CASSGFWGSEGLAGVRNEQFF,TGTGCCAGCAGTGGTTTCTGGGGAAGTGAAGGACTAGCGGGGGTCCGCAATGAGCAGTTCTTC
TRBV27,-,-,TRBJ2-2,CASSLTRLNTGELFF,TGTGCCAGCAGCTTGACTAGACTGAACACCGGGGAGCTGTTTTTT
TRBV7-6,TRBD2,-,TRBJ2-7,CASSPGHLAEAYEQYF,TGTGCCAGCAGCCCCGGCCACCTAGCGGAAGCCTACGAGCAGTACTTC
TRBV11-2,-,-,TRBJ1-1,CASSLTWKSFF,TGTGCCAGCAGCTTAACTTGGAAGTCTTTCTTT
TRBV11-2,-,few,TRBJ2-5,CASSLGAGQETQYF,TGTGCCAGCAGCTTAGGAGCAGGCCAAGAGACCCAGTACTTC
TRBV7-6,TRBD1,few,TRBJ2-2,CASSLAGQGGGELFF,TGTGCCAGCAGCTTGGCGGGACAGGGTGGTGGGGAGCTGTTTTTT
TRBV20-1,TRBD2,-,TRBJ2-1,CSAGGLAGGSSYNEQFF,TGCAGTGCTGGTGGACTAGCGGGGGGCTCTTCCTACAATGAGCAGTTCTTC
TRBV9,TRBD2,-,TRBJ2-2,CASRDSGGGTGELFF,TGTGCCAGCAGGGACTCCGGGGGGGGCACCGGGGAGCTGTTTTTT
TRBV6-5,-,-,TRBJ1-4,CASITTSATNEKLFF,TGTGCCAGCATAACGACATCAGCAACTAATGAAAAACTGTTTTTT
TRBV19,-,-,TRBJ1-5,CASRQPPNQPQHF,TGTGCCAGTCGACAGCCCCCCAATCAGCCCCAGCATTTT
TRBV7-9,-,-,TRBJ1-4,CASSPLATNEKLFF,TGTGCCAGCAGCCCGTTAGCAACTAATGAAAAACTGTTTTTT
TRBV18,-,-,TRBJ1-3,CASSPPMGGALPGNTIYF,TGTGCCAGCTCACCACCGATGGGGGGCGCATTGCCTGGAAACACCATATATTTT
TRBV3-1/TRBV3-2,-,few,TRBJ1-3,CASSLRGNTIYF,TGTGCCAGCAGCCTACGGGGAAACACCATATATTTT